A selection of T cell receptor beta chains follows, all from one sample in a study of blood T cell repertoires in COVID-19. This table comes from immunoSEQ multiplex PCR, and its TCRdb copy is limited to in-frame clones, with some not included. The sample records 95,000 to 120,000 clones, roughly 84% being singletons. The specimen was peripheral blood. The receptors come from a woman in her thirties or forties with acute or convalescent COVID-19. Both conserved end residues are part of each CDR3. The order of the fields is D gene, J gene, V gene, clone size, CDR3 DNA, CDR3 protein. The D gene is left open where the match is weak. Not all rows give a size; the values are once, few, many and, for expanded clones, a class.

D gene: TRBD1
J gene: TRBJ1-2
V gene: TRBV2
clone size: .
CDR3 DNA: TGTGCCAGCAGAGGGACAGGACCGAACTATGGCTACACCTTC
CDR3 protein: CASRGTGPNYGYTF

D gene: TRBD1
J gene: TRBJ1-1
V gene: TRBV5-1
clone size: .
CDR3 DNA: TGCGCCAGCAGCTTCGAGGGACAGGGGCGGGACACTGAAGCTTTCTTT
CDR3 protein: CASSFEGQGRDTEAFF

D gene: .
J gene: TRBJ2-3
V gene: TRBV3-1/TRBV3-2
clone size: .
CDR3 DNA: TGTGCCACCAAAGCGAGATGGGGCGGGGGCATCACAGATACGCAGTATTTT
CDR3 protein: CATKARWGGGITDTQYF

D gene: .
J gene: TRBJ2-5
V gene: TRBV7-2
clone size: .
CDR3 DNA: TGTGCCAGCAGCTTACACAGACAAGAGACCCAGTACTTC
CDR3 protein: CASSLHRQETQYF

D gene: .
J gene: TRBJ1-6
V gene: TRBV2
clone size: .
CDR3 DNA: TGTGCCAGCACTACGACAGCATCCAATTCACCCCTCCACTTT
CDR3 protein: CASTTTASNSPLHF

D gene: TRBD1
J gene: TRBJ1-4
V gene: TRBV7-8
clone size: .
CDR3 DNA: TGTGCCAGCAGCTTAGAGAGGGGGCCTAGCGAAAAACTGTTTTTT
CDR3 protein: CASSLERGPSEKLFF

D gene: TRBD1
J gene: TRBJ1-1
V gene: TRBV15
clone size: .
CDR3 DNA: TGTGCCACCAGCAGAGCAGGACAGGACACGAACACTGAAGCTTTCTTT
CDR3 protein: CATSRAGQDTNTEAFF

D gene: .
J gene: TRBJ1-2
V gene: TRBV7-6
clone size: .
CDR3 DNA: TGTGCCAGCAGCTTAGGGGCCCCTGGATCAAGCTATGGCTACACCTTC
CDR3 protein: CASSLGAPGSSYGYTF

D gene: .
J gene: TRBJ1-5
V gene: TRBV7-8
clone size: few
CDR3 DNA: TGTGCCAGCAGCTTACTTCCGGGACTGTTCAATCAGCCCCAGCATTTT
CDR3 protein: CASSLLPGLFNQPQHF

D gene: TRBD2
J gene: TRBJ2-2
V gene: TRBV5-1
clone size: few
CDR3 DNA: TGCGCCAGCAGCTCTAGCGGGGGAAACACCGGGGAGCTGTTTTTT
CDR3 protein: CASSSSGGNTGELFF

D gene: TRBD1
J gene: TRBJ1-2
V gene: TRBV14
clone size: .
CDR3 DNA: TGTGCCACCACGACAGGGGGAGGCTATGGCTACACCTTC
CDR3 protein: CATTTGGGYGYTF

D gene: .
J gene: TRBJ1-3
V gene: TRBV19
clone size: .
CDR3 DNA: TGTGCCAGTAGCGGGGGATTCTCTGGAAACACCATATATTTT
CDR3 protein: CASSGGFSGNTIYF

D gene: .
J gene: TRBJ1-3
V gene: TRBV25-1
clone size: .
CDR3 DNA: TGTGCCAGCAGTGAATATGGAGGGGTCGGAAACACCATATATTTT
CDR3 protein: CASSEYGGVGNTIYF

D gene: TRBD2
J gene: TRBJ2-5
V gene: TRBV5-4
clone size: .
CDR3 DNA: TGTGCCAGCAGCTCCGGGACTAGCGGGGGGTCGGACCAAGAGACCCAGTACTTC
CDR3 protein: CASSSGTSGGSDQETQYF

D gene: TRBD1
J gene: TRBJ1-5
V gene: TRBV3-1/TRBV3-2
clone size: .
CDR3 DNA: TGTGCCAGCAGCGCACGGACAGGGCCCAATCAGCCCCAGCATTTT
CDR3 protein: CASSARTGPNQPQHF

D gene: .
J gene: TRBJ2-5
V gene: TRBV21-1
clone size: once
CDR3 DNA: TGTGCCAGCAGCAAAAAACACCACACTGGGACAGGGTCAGAGACCCAGTACTTC
CDR3 protein: CASSKKHHTGTGSETQYF

D gene: TRBD2
J gene: TRBJ2-1
V gene: TRBV6-2/TRBV6-3
clone size: .
CDR3 DNA: TGTGCCAGCAGTCCCCGGGGGGTGCCGTTCTTC
CDR3 protein: CASSPRGVPFF

D gene: TRBD2
J gene: TRBJ2-7
V gene: TRBV2
clone size: .
CDR3 DNA: TGTGCCAGCAATCCTGGACTAGGTAACGAGCAGTACTTC
CDR3 protein: CASNPGLGNEQYF

D gene: .
J gene: TRBJ1-5
V gene: TRBV7-2
clone size: .
CDR3 DNA: TGTGCCAGCAGCCCCGGAGGGGGCAATCAGCCCCAGCATTTT
CDR3 protein: CASSPGGGNQPQHF

D gene: TRBD1
J gene: TRBJ1-5
V gene: TRBV6-5
clone size: .
CDR3 DNA: TGTGCCAGCAGGTCCGTGGACAGGGAAAGTCAGCCCCAGCATTTT
CDR3 protein: CASRSVDRESQPQHF

D gene: TRBD1
J gene: TRBJ2-7
V gene: TRBV5-1
clone size: .
CDR3 DNA: TGCGCCAGCACAATCCAAACCCAGGGGGCAAGGGAGCAGTACTTC
CDR3 protein: CASTIQTQGAREQYF

D gene: .
J gene: TRBJ2-2
V gene: TRBV29-1
clone size: .
CDR3 DNA: TGCAGCGTTGCTTACACCGGGGAGCTGTTTTTT
CDR3 protein: CSVAYTGELFF

D gene: .
J gene: TRBJ1-6
V gene: TRBV6-6
clone size: .
CDR3 DNA: TGTGCCAGCAGTTACGGAACAGCCAATTCACCCCTCCACTTT
CDR3 protein: CASSYGTANSPLHF

D gene: .
J gene: TRBJ1-6
V gene: TRBV6-6
clone size: .
CDR3 DNA: TGTGCCAGCAGGGAGTATTCACCCCTCCACTTT
CDR3 protein: CASREYSPLHF

D gene: .
J gene: TRBJ1-1
V gene: TRBV9
clone size: .
CDR3 DNA: TGTGCCAGCAGCGTAGGGGAATTTGGGGGCGGTGGAAGGACTGAAGCTTTCTTT
CDR3 protein: CASSVGEFGGGGRTEAFF

D gene: .
J gene: TRBJ1-2
V gene: TRBV5-6
clone size: .
CDR3 DNA: TGTGCCAGCAGCTTGGACAGGGACTATGGCTACACCTTC
CDR3 protein: CASSLDRDYGYTF

D gene: TRBD1
J gene: TRBJ1-3
V gene: TRBV11-3
clone size: .
CDR3 DNA: TGTGCCAGCAGCTCCCAGGGGGCAGGAAACACCATATATTTT
CDR3 protein: CASSSQGAGNTIYF

D gene: .
J gene: TRBJ1-1
V gene: TRBV7-2
clone size: few
CDR3 DNA: TGTGCCAGCAGCCCACAGGGTGCAACCACTGAAGCTTTCTTT
CDR3 protein: CASSPQGATTEAFF

D gene: .
J gene: TRBJ1-3
V gene: TRBV9
clone size: few
CDR3 DNA: TGTGCCAGCAGCGTTAGCTCTGGAAACACCATATATTTT
CDR3 protein: CASSVSSGNTIYF

D gene: .
J gene: TRBJ2-7
V gene: TRBV12-3/TRBV12-4
clone size: .
CDR3 DNA: TGTGCCAGCCGAGGGGGGGGCCCCGAGCAGTACTTC
CDR3 protein: CASRGGGPEQYF

D gene: .
J gene: TRBJ1-2
V gene: TRBV10-1
clone size: .
CDR3 DNA: TGCGCCAGCAGTGAGTCGGGGACTCCTAGCGATGGCTACACCTTC
CDR3 protein: CASSESGTPSDGYTF

D gene: TRBD2
J gene: TRBJ2-7
V gene: TRBV5-4
clone size: .
CDR3 DNA: TGTGCCAGCAGCCTCCTCAGCGGGGGGTTCTACGAGCAGTACTTC
CDR3 protein: CASSLLSGGFYEQYF

D gene: .
J gene: TRBJ1-5
V gene: TRBV5-1
clone size: .
CDR3 DNA: TGCGCCAGCAGCCCTGGTGGCGGGAGCAATCAGCCCCAGCATTTT
CDR3 protein: CASSPGGGSNQPQHF

D gene: TRBD2
J gene: TRBJ2-7
V gene: TRBV11-2
clone size: .
CDR3 DNA: TGTGCCAGCAGCTTACGCCTAGCGGGGGGGTCCTACGAGCAGTACTTC
CDR3 protein: CASSLRLAGGSYEQYF

D gene: .
J gene: TRBJ1-5
V gene: TRBV12-3/TRBV12-4
clone size: .
CDR3 DNA: TGTGCCAGCAGTTTCAATACCCAGCAGCCCCAGCATTTT
CDR3 protein: CASSFNTQQPQHF

D gene: .
J gene: TRBJ2-5
V gene: TRBV7-3
clone size: .
CDR3 DNA: TGTGCCAGCAGCTTGAATGGAGGAAACCAAGAGACCCAGTACTTC
CDR3 protein: CASSLNGGNQETQYF

D gene: .
J gene: TRBJ2-1
V gene: TRBV3-1/TRBV3-2
clone size: .
CDR3 DNA: TGTGCCAGCAGCAACCGGATTTGGGGGGGCCACAACAATGAGCAGTTCTTC
CDR3 protein: CASSNRIWGGHNNEQFF

D gene: TRBD1
J gene: TRBJ1-4
V gene: TRBV5-1
clone size: once
CDR3 DNA: TGCGCCAGCAGCTTGGCCGCGACAGGGGGTGAAAAACTGTTTTTT
CDR3 protein: CASSLAATGGEKLFF

D gene: TRBD1
J gene: TRBJ1-6
V gene: TRBV28
clone size: .
CDR3 DNA: TGTGCCAGCGAAGAATCAGGGGGAAACGGACCCCTCCACTTT
CDR3 protein: CASEESGGNGPLHF

D gene: .
J gene: TRBJ2-7
V gene: TRBV11-2
clone size: few
CDR3 DNA: TGTGCCAGCAGCGAAGGGGTAGGATTCTACGAGCAGTACTTC
CDR3 protein: CASSEGVGFYEQYF

D gene: TRBD1
J gene: TRBJ2-5
V gene: TRBV27
clone size: .
CDR3 DNA: TGTGCCAGCAGTTTACTACAGGGGTTGGAGACCCAGTACTTC
CDR3 protein: CASSLLQGLETQYF

D gene: TRBD1
J gene: TRBJ1-1
V gene: TRBV19
clone size: .
CDR3 DNA: TGTGCCAGTAGTATAGCGTGGGACAGGGTGGGGAACACTGAAGCTTTCTTT
CDR3 protein: CASSIAWDRVGNTEAFF

D gene: TRBD2
J gene: TRBJ2-7
V gene: TRBV11-2
clone size: .
CDR3 DNA: TGTGCCAGCAGCCAGGCCTCGGGGACTACCTACGAGCAGTACTTC
CDR3 protein: CASSQASGTTYEQYF

D gene: TRBD2
J gene: TRBJ2-5
V gene: TRBV4-3
clone size: .
CDR3 DNA: TGCGCCAGCAGCCTCGGCGGGGGGGCCGGAGAGACCCAGTACTTC
CDR3 protein: CASSLGGGAGETQYF

D gene: .
J gene: TRBJ1-2
V gene: TRBV11-2
clone size: .
CDR3 DNA: TGTGCCAGCAGCACCGGGGTGGGGGGCTACACCTTC
CDR3 protein: CASSTGVGGYTF

D gene: .
J gene: TRBJ2-7
V gene: TRBV29-1
clone size: .
CDR3 DNA: TGCAGCGTTAAGTGGGGGCTGAGGGAGCAGTACTTC
CDR3 protein: CSVKWGLREQYF

D gene: .
J gene: TRBJ1-2
V gene: TRBV11-1
clone size: .
CDR3 DNA: TGTGCCAGCAGCTTAGCGCCGGGATCGGACTATGGCTACACCTTC
CDR3 protein: CASSLAPGSDYGYTF

D gene: .
J gene: TRBJ2-7
V gene: TRBV10-1
clone size: .
CDR3 DNA: TGCGCCAGCAGTGACACAACAGGGAACTACGAGCAGTACTTC
CDR3 protein: CASSDTTGNYEQYF

D gene: .
J gene: TRBJ1-2
V gene: TRBV5-4
clone size: once
CDR3 DNA: TGTGCCAGCAGTTTCCTCGGACGCGGGGGCTACACCTTC
CDR3 protein: CASSFLGRGGYTF